This TCR beta chain appears in the sequencing data of a study of T cells in Graves' hyperthyroidism and ophthalmopathy. The CDR3 regions of TCR beta were amplified from RNA transcripts. The HTBI primer set drove a first-round RT-PCR of the TCR CDR3. TCRdb recomputed calls from the multiplex PCR reads with MiXCR, one row per CDR3 protein. The sample records hundreds of thousands of distinct CDR3 sequences, about 25% being singletons. Subjects aged 18 to 65 presented with newly diagnosed hyperthyroidism of less than 2 months' duration. The CDR3 has 14 residues. V gave up 5 bases and J gave up 5 bases; unmatched junction bases: 2. CDR1 and CDR2 (germline): SGHTA, FQGNSA.

The chain has TRBV7-2 and TRBJ2-3, with TRBD2 identical over 12 bases. Sequenced input: blood. The sequence derives from a man aged 45-65 years with Graves' hyperthyroidism. CDR3 bases: TGTGCCAGCAGCACGGGACTAGCGGGAGATACGCAGTATTTT. Amino acids: CASSTGLAGDTQYF.